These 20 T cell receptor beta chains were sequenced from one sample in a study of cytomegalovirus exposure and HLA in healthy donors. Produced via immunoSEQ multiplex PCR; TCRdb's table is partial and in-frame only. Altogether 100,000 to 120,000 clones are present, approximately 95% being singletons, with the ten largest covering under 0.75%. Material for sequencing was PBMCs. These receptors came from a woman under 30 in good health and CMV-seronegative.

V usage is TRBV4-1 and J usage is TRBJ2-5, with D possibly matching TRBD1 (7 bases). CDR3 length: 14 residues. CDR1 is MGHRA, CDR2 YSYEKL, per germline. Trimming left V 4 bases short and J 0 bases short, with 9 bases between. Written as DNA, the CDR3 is TGCGCCAGCAGCCGCGGGACAGACCAAGAGACCCAGTACTTC. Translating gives CASSRGTDQETQYF.

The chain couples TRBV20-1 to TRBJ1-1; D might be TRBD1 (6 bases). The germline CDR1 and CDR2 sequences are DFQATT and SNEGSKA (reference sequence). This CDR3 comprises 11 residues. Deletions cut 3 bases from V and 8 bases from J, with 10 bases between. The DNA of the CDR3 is TGCAGTGCTAGCCCCAGGGGAGAAGCTTTCTTT. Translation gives CSASPRGEAFF.

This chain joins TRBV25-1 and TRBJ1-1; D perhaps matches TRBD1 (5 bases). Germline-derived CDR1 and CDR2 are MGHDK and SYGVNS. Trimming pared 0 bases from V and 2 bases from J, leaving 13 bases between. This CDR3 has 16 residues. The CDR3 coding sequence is TGTGCCAGCAGTGAATATAACGTCAGGGCTAACACTGAAGCTTTCTTT. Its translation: CASSEYNVRANTEAFF.

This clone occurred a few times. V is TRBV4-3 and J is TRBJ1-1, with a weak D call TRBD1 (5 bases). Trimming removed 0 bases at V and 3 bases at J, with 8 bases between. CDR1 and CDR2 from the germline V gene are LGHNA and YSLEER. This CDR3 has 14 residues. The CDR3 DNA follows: TGCGCCAGCAGCCAAGATCCGGGGGACACTGAAGCTTTCTTT. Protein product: CASSQDPGDTEAFF.

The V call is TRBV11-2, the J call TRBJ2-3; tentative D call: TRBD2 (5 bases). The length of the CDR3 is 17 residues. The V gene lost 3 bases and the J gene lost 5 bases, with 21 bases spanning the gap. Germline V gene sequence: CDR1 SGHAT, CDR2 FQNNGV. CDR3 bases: TGTGCCAGCAGCTTGACCATGACTACCCGAGCCGGAGATACGCAGTATTTT. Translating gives CASSLTMTTRAGDTQYF. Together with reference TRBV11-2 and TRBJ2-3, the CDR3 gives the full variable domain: EAGVAQSPRYKIIEKRQSVAFWCNPISGHATLYWYQQILGQGPKLLIQFQNNGVVDDSQLPKDRFSAERLKGVDSTLKIQPAKLEDSAVYLCASSLTMTTRAGDTQYFGPGTRLTVL.

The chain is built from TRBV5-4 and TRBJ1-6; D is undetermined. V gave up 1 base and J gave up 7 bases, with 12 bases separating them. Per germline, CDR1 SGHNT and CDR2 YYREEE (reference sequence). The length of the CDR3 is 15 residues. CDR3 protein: CASSLTEAPNSPLHF. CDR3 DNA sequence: TGTGCCAGCAGCTTGACAGAAGCTCCGAATTCACCCCTCCACTTT.

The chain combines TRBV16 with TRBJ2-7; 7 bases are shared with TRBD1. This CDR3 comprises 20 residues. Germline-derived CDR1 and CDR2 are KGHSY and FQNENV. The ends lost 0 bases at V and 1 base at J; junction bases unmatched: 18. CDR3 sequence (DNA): TGTGCCAGCAGCCAATCAGGCCGGGACAGCCCGAGTCAGCGGTCCTACGAGCAGTACTTC. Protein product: CASSQSGRDSPSQRSYEQYF.

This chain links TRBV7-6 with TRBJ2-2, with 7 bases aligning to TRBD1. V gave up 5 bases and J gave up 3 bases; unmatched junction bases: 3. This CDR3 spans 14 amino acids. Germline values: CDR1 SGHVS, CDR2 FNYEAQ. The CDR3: CASSMTGYTGELFF. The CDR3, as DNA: TGTGCCAGCAGCATGACAGGGTACACCGGGGAGCTGTTTTTT.

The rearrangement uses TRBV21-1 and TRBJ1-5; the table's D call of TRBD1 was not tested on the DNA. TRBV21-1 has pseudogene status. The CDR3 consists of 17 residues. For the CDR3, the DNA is TGTGCCAGCAGCAAAAAGATGGGACAGGCGAGGAATCAGCCCCAGCATTTT. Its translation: CASSKKMGQARNQPQHF.

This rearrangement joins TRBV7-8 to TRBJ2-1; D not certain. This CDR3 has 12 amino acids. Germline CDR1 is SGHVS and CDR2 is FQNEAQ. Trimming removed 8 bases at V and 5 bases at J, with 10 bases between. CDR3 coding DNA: TGTGCCAGCCGTCATCAGGACAATGAGCAGTTCTTC. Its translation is CASRHQDNEQFF.

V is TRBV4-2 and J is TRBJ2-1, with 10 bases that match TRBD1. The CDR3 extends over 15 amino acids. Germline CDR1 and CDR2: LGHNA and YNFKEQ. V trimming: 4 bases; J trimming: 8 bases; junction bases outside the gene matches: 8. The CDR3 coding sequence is TGTGCCAGCAGCCCAACGGGACAGGGGAGCTATGAGCAGTTCTTC. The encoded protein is CASSPTGQGSYEQFF.

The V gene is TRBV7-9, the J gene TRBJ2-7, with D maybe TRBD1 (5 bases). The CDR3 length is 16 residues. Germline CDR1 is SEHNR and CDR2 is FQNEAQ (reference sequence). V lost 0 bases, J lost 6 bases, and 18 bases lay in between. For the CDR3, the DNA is TGTGCCAGCAGCTTAGCGTTGATTCAGGGCGTGGGCGAGCAGTACTTC. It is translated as CASSLALIQGVGEQYF.

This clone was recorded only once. The CDR3: CASSQERGYTEAFF. The CDR3 DNA is TGTGCCAGCAGCCAAGAGCGCGGGTACACTGAAGCTTTCTTT. The chain carries TRBV11-2 and TRBJ1-1, with unresolved D. V was trimmed by 5 bases and J by 3 bases, leaving 13 bases between them. The CDR3 loop spans 14 amino acids. Looked up from germline, CDR1 is SGHAT and CDR2 is FQNNGV.

The chain's CDR3 is CASSQEVAGSGNEQFF. As DNA, the CDR3 is TGCGCCAGCAGCCAAGAAGTTGCGGGGTCCGGAAATGAGCAGTTCTTC. The chain links TRBV4-1 to TRBJ2-1; maybe TRBD2 (6 bases). The CDR3 totals 16 residues. V was cut by 0 bases and J by 7 bases, with 16 bases left in between. The germline CDR1 and CDR2 sequences are MGHRA and YSYEKL.

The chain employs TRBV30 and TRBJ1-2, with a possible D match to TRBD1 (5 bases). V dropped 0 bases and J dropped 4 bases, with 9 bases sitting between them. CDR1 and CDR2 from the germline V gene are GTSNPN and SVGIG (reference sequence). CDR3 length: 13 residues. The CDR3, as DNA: TGTGCCTGGAGTGTCCCAGGGATCTATGGCTACACCTTC. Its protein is CAWSVPGIYGYTF.

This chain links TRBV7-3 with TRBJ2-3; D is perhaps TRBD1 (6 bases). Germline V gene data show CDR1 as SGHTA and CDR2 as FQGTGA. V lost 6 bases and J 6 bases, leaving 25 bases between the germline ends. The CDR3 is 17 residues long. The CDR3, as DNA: TGTGCCAGCAGTTCCACTCCCCCGGGACACACTTCGGATACGCAGTATTTT. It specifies CASSSTPPGHTSDTQYF.

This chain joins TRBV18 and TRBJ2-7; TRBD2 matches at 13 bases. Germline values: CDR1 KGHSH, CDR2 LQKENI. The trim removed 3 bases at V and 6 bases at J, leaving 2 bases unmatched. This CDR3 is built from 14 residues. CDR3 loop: CASSPGLAGVEQYF. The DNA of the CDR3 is TGTGCCAGCTCACCTGGACTAGCGGGGGTCGAGCAGTACTTC.

CDR3 coding DNA: TGCAGCGCCGAACCCACAGGGGGCGGCAATCAGCCCCAGCATTTT. This codes for CSAEPTGGGNQPQHF. The chain has TRBV29-1 and TRBJ1-5, with 9 bases matching TRBD1. CDR3 length: 15 amino acids. V dropped 7 bases and J dropped 2; count of bases not matched to a gene: 9. CDR1 and CDR2 (germline): SQVTM, ANQGSEA.

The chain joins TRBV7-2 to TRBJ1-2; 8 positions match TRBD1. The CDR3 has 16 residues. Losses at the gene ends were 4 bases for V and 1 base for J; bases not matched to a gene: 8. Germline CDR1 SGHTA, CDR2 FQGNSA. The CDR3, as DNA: TGTGCCAGCAGCTCCCCGGACAGGGTCGGTAACTATGGCTACACCTTC. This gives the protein CASSSPDRVGNYGYTF.

CDR3 amino acids: CASSETGFNNSPLHF. Written as DNA, the CDR3 is TGTGCCAGCAGCGAGACAGGGTTTAATAATTCACCCCTCCACTTT. The chain employs TRBV9 and TRBJ1-6, with 7 positions matching TRBD1. Germline-derived CDR1 and CDR2 are SGDLS and YYNGEE. V shed 3 bases, J shed 5 bases, and the junction held 5 bases outside the gene matches. This CDR3 is 15 amino acids long.